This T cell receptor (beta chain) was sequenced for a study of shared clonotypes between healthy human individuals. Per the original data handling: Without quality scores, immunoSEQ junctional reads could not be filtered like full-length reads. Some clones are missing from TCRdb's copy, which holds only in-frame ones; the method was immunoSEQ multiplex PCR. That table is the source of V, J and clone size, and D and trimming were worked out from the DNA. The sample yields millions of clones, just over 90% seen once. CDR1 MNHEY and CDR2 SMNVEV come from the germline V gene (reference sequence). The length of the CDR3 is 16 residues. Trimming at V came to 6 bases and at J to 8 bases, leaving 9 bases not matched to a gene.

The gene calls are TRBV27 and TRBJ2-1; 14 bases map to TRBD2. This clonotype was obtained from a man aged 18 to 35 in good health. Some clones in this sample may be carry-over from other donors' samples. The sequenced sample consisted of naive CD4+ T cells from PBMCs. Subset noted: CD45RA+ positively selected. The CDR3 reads CASRRLAGGGADEQFF. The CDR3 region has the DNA TGTGCCAGCAGGAGACTAGCGGGAGGGGGTGCGGATGAGCAGTTCTTC.